A single T cell receptor beta chain is shown here with its context. The data are from a study of blood T cell repertoires in COVID-19. Study context: Sites in the United States, Italy and Spain provided acute and convalescent COVID-19 samples. Sources were T cells, B-cell-depleted T cells, or PBMCs; the material itself was cDNA or gDNA.

The CDR3 contains 13 residues. Germline V gives CDR1 LGHNT, CDR2 FRNRAP. The V and J ends lost 4 bases and 3 bases respectively, with 6 bases between them. Per the original data handling: Cell counts per sample came from amplifying reference gene primers. Data came from immunoSEQ multiplex PCR; TCRdb stores just in-frame clones and leaves some out. V, J and clone size were drawn from that table, and D and trimming were deduced from the DNA. The sample has hundreds of thousands of clones; 65% to 90% are singletons. The TCR originated in a man aged 45-65 years with active or convalescent COVID-19. This sequence joins TRBV12-5 and TRBJ1-4; D call uncertain. Sequencing was done on a sample of peripheral blood. The CDR3 nucleotides are TGTGCTAGTGGTTCCAGCGCTAATGAAAAACTGTTTTTT. Encoded protein: CASGSSANEKLFF.